The 8 T cell receptor beta chains below all came from one sample that was sequenced in a study of CD8+CD57+ T cells in acquired aplastic anemia. Flow cytometry had shown expanded CD8+CD57+ cells in the patients chosen for sequencing. TCR beta VDJ combinations and CDR3 sequences were profiled from genomic DNA. A single record per CDR3 protein comes from TCRdb applying MiXCR to the reads. Of approximately 220,000 distinct CDR3 sequences listed, roughly 45% are singletons. The sequencing input was sorted CD4+, CD8+, or CD8+CD57+ T cells (not recorded which) from PBMCs. Source of these receptors: a human donor with aplastic anemia.

In its sample, this clonotype was seen many times. The V and J genes are TRBV7-2 and TRBJ2-2; tentatively, D is TRBD1 (5 bases). The CDR3 covers 14 residues. The V gene lost 6 bases and the J gene lost 2 bases, with 10 bases spanning the gap. Germline loops: CDR1 SGHTA, CDR2 FQGNSA. The DNA of the CDR3 is TGTGCCAGCAGTGACAGAATAAACACCGGGGAGCTGTTTTTT. Amino acids: CASSDRINTGELFF. Using reference TRBV7-2 and TRBJ2-2 for the parts outside the CDR3, the full variable domain is GAGVSQSPSNKVTEKGKDVELRCDPISGHTALYWYRQSLGQGLEFLIYFQGNSAPDKSGLPSDRFSAERTGGSVSTLTIQRTQQEDSAVYLCASSDRINTGELFFGEGSRLTVL.

This clonotype was counted at least ten times. This chain connects TRBV2 to TRBJ1-2; weak D call: TRBD1 (6 bases). The germline V gene has CDR1 SNHLY and CDR2 FYNNEI. The CDR3 is 13 residues long. V was clipped by 2 bases and J by 2 bases, with 6 bases between them. The CDR3 DNA sequence: TGTGCCAGCAGTGAACAGGGGAACTATGGCTACACCTTC. Translated, it gives CASSEQGNYGYTF.

The V call is TRBV5-5, the J call TRBJ2-1; TRBD2 matches at 9 bases. V lost 4 bases and J lost 1; bases outside the gene matches: 6. Germline values: CDR1 SGHKS, CDR2 YYEKEE (reference sequence). This CDR3 spans 16 amino acids. DNA of the CDR3: TGTGCCAGCAGCGTGTATAGCGGGAGTTCCTACAATGAGCAGTTCTTC. Protein product: CASSVYSGSSYNEQFF.

The genes are TRBV7-2 and TRBJ1-4; D not resolved. Between the trimmed V and J ends, which lost 3 bases and 8 bases, there was a span of 16 bases. The germline V gene encodes CDR1 SGHTA and CDR2 FQGNSA. This CDR3 has 15 amino acids. CDR3 nucleotides: TGTGCCAGCAGCTTGGATAGCGGGGATGGCGAAAAACTGTTTTTT. Protein product: CASSLDSGDGEKLFF.

This clonotype was recorded many times. V usage is TRBV12-3 or TRBV12-4 and J usage is TRBJ1-5; D might be TRBD1 (5 bases). The CDR3 is made up of 15 amino acids. Between the trimmed V and J ends, which lost 3 bases and 2 bases, there was a span of 11 bases. CDR3 protein: CASSFGGGGNQPQHF. CDR3 DNA: TGTGCCAGCAGTTTCGGAGGAGGGGGCAATCAGCCCCAGCATTTT.

The CDR3 nucleotides are TGTGCCAGCAGTCGCTACAGGGTGAAGGGATCCTACGAGCAGTACTTC. Amino acids: CASSRYRVKGSYEQYF. The chain combines TRBV6-5 with TRBJ2-7, with D perhaps matching TRBD1 (6 bases). V was trimmed by 5 bases and J by 1 base, leaving 18 bases between them. Germline V lookup: CDR1 MNHEY, CDR2 SVGAGI. The CDR3 is 16 residues long.

V is TRBV19 and J is TRBJ2-3; the match to TRBD1 covers 7 bases. After removal of 2 bases from V and 5 bases from J, the junction contained 7 bases not matched to a gene. Germline V gene lookup returns CDR1 LNHDA and CDR2 SQIVND (reference sequence). The CDR3 runs to 15 residues. The CDR3 reads CASSIKGARGDTQYF. CDR3 sequence (DNA): TGTGCCAGTAGTATAAAGGGGGCCAGGGGAGATACGCAGTATTTT. Full variable domain (outside the CDR3, taken from reference TRBV19 and TRBJ2-3): DGGITQSPKYLFRKEGQNVTLSCEQNLNHDAMYWYRQDPGQGLRLIYYSQIVNDFQKGDIAEGYSVSREKKESFPLTVTSAQKNPTAFYLCASSIKGARGDTQYFGPGTRLTVL.

Note on this clonotype: One end of the junction varies from germline; a read error may be responsible. The chain employs TRBV20-1 and TRBJ1-1, with TRBD1 as a possible D gene (6 bases). Germline CDR1 and CDR2: DFQATT and SNEGSKA (reference sequence). The CDR3 contains 11 residues. In DNA form, the CDR3 reads TGCAGTGCTGTGAAGGATCGGGGGCGATCCTTT. Translation: CSAVKDRGRSF.